One sample yielded the 31 T cell receptor beta chains listed below, sequenced in a study of T-cell memory formation after mild COVID-19. TCRdb ran MiXCR on the 5' RACE reads and lists one entry per CDR3 protein. Found here are a few hundred thousand distinct CDR3 sequences, under 20% of them singletons; the top ten hold roughly 24%. Sequences were obtained from PBMCs or a T cell subset sorted from them (not recorded which). The source is a man between 18 and 29 years old who had mild COVID-19 (a few samples of this study predate the infection). Cell type and time point are not known.

The rearrangement links TRBV6-1 to TRBJ2-7; no clear D. Germline assignment: CDR1 MNHNS and CDR2 SASEGT. V lost 2 bases, J lost 3 bases, and 17 bases lay in between. The CDR3 totals 16 residues. In DNA form, the CDR3 reads TGTGCCAGCAGTGAATTTACCGACGGAACAAGCTACGAGCAGTACGTC. Its protein is CASSEFTDGTSYEQYV.

This clonotype was recorded a few times. The V gene is TRBV5-1, the J gene TRBJ2-2; 7 nucleotides match TRBD1. This CDR3 region has 16 residues. Germline CDR1 is SGHRS and CDR2 is YFSETQ. V shed 2 bases and J 1 base; nucleotides not matched to a gene: 5. The CDR3 sequence: CASSFGWTGNTGELFF. DNA of the CDR3: TGCGCCAGCAGCTTTGGGTGGACAGGGAACACCGGGGAGCTGTTTTTT.

V gene TRBV7-9 combines with J gene TRBJ2-5; the match to TRBD2 covers 12 bases. Germline CDR1 is SEHNR and CDR2 is FQNEAQ (reference sequence). CDR3 length: 15 residues. Trimming cost V 5 bases and J 5 bases; bases outside gene matches: 6. CDR3 DNA sequence: TGTGCCAGCAGCCCTTGGACTAGCGGGGAGGAGACCCAGTACTTC. Translating gives CASSPWTSGEETQYF.

The rearrangement joins TRBV7-8 to TRBJ2-1; 8 nucleotides align to TRBD2. Trimming removed 5 bases from V and 8 bases from J; junction bases left unmatched: 11. The CDR3 spans 15 residues. Germline loops: CDR1 SGHVS, CDR2 FQNEAQ. The CDR3 protein is CASSPGGSGVDEQFF. In DNA, the CDR3 is TGTGCCAGCAGCCCCGGGGGTAGCGGGGTAGATGAGCAGTTCTTC.

This clonotype has a handful of counts. The V gene is TRBV6-4, the J gene TRBJ2-1; 8 positions agree with TRBD1. The CDR3 totals 15 residues. Germline V lookup: CDR1 MRHNA, CDR2 SNTAGT. The V gene end was trimmed by 3 bases and the J gene end by 6 bases; junction bases not matched to a gene: 7. CDR3 nucleotides: TGTGCCAGCAGTGAGTCGGACAGGGTTCTCAATGAGCAGTTCTTC. Translated: CASSESDRVLNEQFF.

In this sample, this clonotype turned up a few times. V and J are TRBV4-3 and TRBJ2-3; D call uncertain. The germline V gene encodes CDR1 LGHNA and CDR2 YSLEER. The CDR3 is 15 amino acids. Trimming cost V 4 bases and J 0 bases, with 11 bases left between them. The DNA of the CDR3 is TGCGCCAGCAGCCCCGAGGCCCCTAGCACAGATACGCAGTATTTT. Its translation: CASSPEAPSTDTQYF.

This clonotype has at least ten counts. This chain connects TRBV11-2 to TRBJ2-1, with 12 bases lining up with TRBD2. With 5 bases clipped from V and 8 bases from J, the junction kept 4 bases outside the gene matches. The germline CDR1 and CDR2 sequences are SGHAT and FQNNGV. The CDR3 is made up of 14 amino acids. The CDR3 bases are TGTGCCAGCAGCCCGCGGACTAGCGGGGATGAGCAGTTCTTC. Residues: CASSPRTSGDEQFF. Full variable domain (outside the CDR3, taken from reference TRBV11-2 and TRBJ2-1): EAGVAQSPRYKIIEKRQSVAFWCNPISGHATLYWYQQILGQGPKLLIQFQNNGVVDDSQLPKDRFSAERLKGVDSTLKIQPAKLEDSAVYLCASSPRTSGDEQFFGPGTRLTVL.

This clonotype has a handful of counts. The chain links TRBV11-2 to TRBJ2-5; possible D gene TRBD2, 6 bases. The CDR3 loop spans 14 amino acids. Germline CDR1 SGHAT, CDR2 FQNNGV. The V end was cut by 5 bases, the J end by 4 bases, with 14 bases between. CDR3 sequence reads: CASSQDLARETQYF. As DNA, the CDR3 is TGTGCCAGCAGCCAAGATCTAGCGCGAGAGACCCAGTACTTC.

In this sample, this clonotype turned up many times. The chain carries TRBV15 and TRBJ2-2, with D possibly being TRBD1 (6 bases). V gave up 5 bases and J gave up 7 bases, with 14 bases separating them. CDR3 size: 14 residues. CDR1 and CDR2 (germline): LNHNV, YYDKDF (reference sequence). The CDR3 DNA follows: TGTGCCACCAGCGTCGCAGGGGATGGCGGGGAGCTGTTTTTT. This encodes CATSVAGDGGELFF.

This chain uses TRBV6-1 with TRBJ2-1; D is unresolved. CDR1 and CDR2 (germline): MNHNS, SASEGT. The CDR3 is made up of 11 amino acids. V dropped 7 bases and J dropped 10 bases, with 11 bases sitting between them. Written as DNA, the CDR3 is TGTGCCAGCACCTCACTCCCGGAGCAGTTCTTC. As protein: CASTSLPEQFF.

The J gene is TRBJ1-2, the V gene TRBV28; tentatively, D is TRBD1 (5 bases). The germline V gene has CDR1 MDHEN and CDR2 SYDVKM. V gave up 6 bases and J gave up 5 bases, with 13 bases separating them. This CDR3 region has 13 residues. CDR3 loop: CASRPDSFYGYTF. CDR3 nucleotide sequence: TGTGCCAGCAGGCCCGACAGTTTTTATGGCTACACCTTC.

This chain links TRBV19 with TRBJ2-3; unclear D gene. Trimming took off 5 bases at V and 1 base at J, with 7 bases between the two ends. Germline lookup yields CDR1 LNHDA and CDR2 SQIVND (reference sequence). This CDR3 contains 13 residues. The CDR3 is CASSVPRTDTQYF. For the CDR3, the DNA is TGTGCCAGTAGTGTGCCTCGCACAGATACGCAGTATTTT.

The J gene is TRBJ1-2, the V gene TRBV6-6; D gene ambiguous. Deletions cut 2 bases from V and 4 bases from J, with 11 bases between. The CDR3 is 14 residues long. Germline V gives CDR1 MNHNY, CDR2 SVGAGI (reference sequence). The CDR3 region has the DNA TGTGCCAGCAGTTACGTGACGTCGCCCTATGGCTACACCTTC. Translating it yields CASSYVTSPYGYTF.

This clonotype came up a few times. The chain carries TRBV6-2 or TRBV6-3 and TRBJ2-1; TRBD1 is a possible D gene (6 bases). The CDR3 is 12 residues long. Trimming shortened V by 4 bases and J by 9 bases, and 10 bases separated the two germline ends. CDR1 is MNHEY, CDR2 SVGEGT, per germline. CDR3: CASSSGVGEQFF. The DNA of the CDR3 is TGTGCCAGCAGTTCAGGGGTGGGTGAGCAGTTCTTC.

The V gene is TRBV7-9, the J gene TRBJ2-7; D gene ambiguous. There are 13 residues in the CDR3. Germline values: CDR1 SEHNR, CDR2 FQNEAQ (reference sequence). Trimming left V 1 base short and J 4 bases short, with 8 bases between. CDR3 loop: CASSLGAQYEQYV. The CDR3 DNA follows: TGTGCCAGCAGCTTAGGCGCCCAGTACGAGCAGTACGTC.

This clonotype has a handful of counts. The rearrangement joins TRBV4-3 to TRBJ1-4, with 9 bases aligning to TRBD1. The CDR3 is 14 residues long. The germline CDR1 and CDR2 sequences are LGHNA and YSLEER. Losses at the gene ends were 6 bases for V and 8 bases for J; bases not matched to a gene: 7. The CDR3 nucleotides read TGCGCCAGCAGGCAGACAGGGGGGGACGAAAAACTGTTTTTT. This codes for CASRQTGGDEKLFF.

This clonotype was recorded a few times. The CDR3 nucleotides read TGTGCCAGCAGTTGGACTGGACGCTCCTACGAGCAGTACTTC. It specifies CASSWTGRSYEQYF. The genes are TRBV6-5 and TRBJ2-7, with D possibly TRBD2 on 5 matching bases. Germline V CDR1 and CDR2: MNHEY, SVGAGI. CDR3 length equals 14 residues. V shed 4 bases and J shed 0 bases, with 10 bases lying between them.

This clonotype was seen only a few times. The rearrangement joins TRBV11-1 to TRBJ2-3; D uncertain. With 5 bases removed from V and 1 base from J, the gap between germline ends came to 13 bases. This CDR3 has 15 amino acids. Germline CDR1 is SGHAT and CDR2 is FQDESV (reference sequence). The CDR3 nucleotides read TGTGCCAGCAGCCCCCGCTCGACGGGCACAGATACGCAGTATTTT. Its translation: CASSPRSTGTDTQYF.

The chain joins TRBV11-2 to TRBJ2-3, with 9 bases aligning to TRBD2. CDR1 and CDR2 from the germline V gene are SGHAT and FQNNGV. The V and J ends lost 5 bases and 4 bases, in that order; junction bases with no gene match: 7. The CDR3 extends over 15 amino acids. The CDR3 is CASSLGLAWADTQYF. CDR3 nucleotides: TGTGCCAGCAGCCTTGGACTAGCGTGGGCAGATACGCAGTATTTT.

Only a few counts were recorded for this clonotype. V usage is TRBV20-1 and J usage is TRBJ2-1; D gene ambiguous. Germline values: CDR1 DFQATT, CDR2 SNEGSKA (reference sequence). The CDR3 runs 13 residues. Trimming pared 1 base from V and 7 bases from J, leaving 11 bases between. Written as DNA, the CDR3 is TGCAGTGCTAGAGGTAACACGGTAAATGAGCAGTTCTTC. Its protein product is CSARGNTVNEQFF.

This clonotype turned up a few times. The rearrangement links TRBV28 to TRBJ1-1; a possible D gene is TRBD1 (6 bases). This CDR3 has 15 amino acids. Trimming removed 2 bases at V and 4 bases at J, with 14 bases between. Germline CDR1 is MDHEN and CDR2 is SYDVKM. The CDR3 DNA reads TGTGCCAGCAGTTTAATGGGGGCGCGTGGCACTGAAGCTTTCTTT. Protein product: CASSLMGARGTEAFF.

The chain is built from TRBV7-9 and TRBJ2-1; no clear D gene. The V end lost 2 bases, the J end lost 9 bases, and 8 bases lay between the germline ends. The germline V gene encodes CDR1 SEHNR and CDR2 FQNEAQ (reference sequence). The CDR3 has 12 amino acids. The CDR3 DNA is TGTGCCAGCAGCTTACCGATCAGTGAGCAGTTCTTC. Protein product: CASSLPISEQFF. Using reference TRBV7-9 and TRBJ2-1 for the parts outside the CDR3, the full variable domain is DTGVSQNPRHKITKRGQNVTFRCDPISEHNRLYWYRQTLGQGPEFLTYFQNEAQLEKSRLLSDRFSAERPKGSFSTLEIQRTEQGDSAMYLCASSLPISEQFFGPGTRLTVL.

The table lists this clonotype with a few counts. This rearrangement joins TRBV4-3 to TRBJ1-3; D remains unclear. Deletions cut 0 bases from V and 0 bases from J, with 6 bases between. From germline, CDR1 is LGHNA and CDR2 YSLEER. CDR3 size: 15 residues. The CDR3 is CASSQERGSGNTIYF. The CDR3 DNA follows: TGCGCCAGCAGCCAAGAACGTGGCTCTGGAAACACCATATATTTT.

There are a few counts of this clonotype. V usage is TRBV6-2 or TRBV6-3 and J usage is TRBJ1-1; 7 bases are a match to TRBD1. The CDR3 sequence is 14 residues long. V shed 5 bases, J shed 5 bases, and the junction held 8 bases outside the gene matches. Germline V gene lookup returns CDR1 MNHEY and CDR2 SVGEGT. This CDR3 is CASSATGWETEAFF. CDR3 DNA sequence: TGTGCCAGCAGTGCGACAGGGTGGGAAACTGAAGCTTTCTTT.

The chain joins TRBV29-1 to TRBJ1-2, with TRBD1 matching 7 bases. Germline values: CDR1 SQVTM, CDR2 ANQGSEA. The CDR3 is 13 amino acids. V lost 6 bases, J lost 3 bases, and 7 bases stayed unmatched. As DNA, the CDR3 is TGCAGCGTAAAGGGACAGCCTGACTATGGCTACACCTTC. This sequence encodes CSVKGQPDYGYTF.

Written as DNA, the CDR3 is TGCAGCGTTGCGGATGTACAGGGCATGGACACTGAAGCTTTCTTT. It encodes CSVADVQGMDTEAFF. The chain joins TRBV29-1 to TRBJ1-1; perhaps TRBD1 as D (6 bases). Per the germline V gene, CDR1 is SQVTM and CDR2 is ANQGSEA. The CDR3 sequence is 15 residues long. The V gene lost 4 bases and the J gene lost 3 bases, with 18 bases spanning the gap.

The chain joins TRBV7-3 to TRBJ1-4; TRBD1 might be the D (6 bases). The V end was cut by 2 bases, the J end by 5 bases, with 9 bases between. This CDR3 spans 14 amino acids. Germline V gene lookup returns CDR1 SGHTA and CDR2 FQGTGA. The CDR3 reads CASSLGGENEKLFF. The CDR3 nucleotides read TGTGCCAGCAGCTTAGGGGGCGAGAATGAAAAACTGTTTTTT. Together with reference TRBV7-3 and TRBJ1-4, the CDR3 gives the full variable domain: GAGVSQTPSNKVTEKGKYVELRCDPISGHTALYWYRQSLGQGPEFLIYFQGTGAADDSGLPNDRFFAVRPEGSVSTLKIQRTERGDSAVYLCASSLGGENEKLFFGSGTQLSVL.

This clonotype came up a few times. The genes are TRBV29-1 and TRBJ2-5; 8 bases are a match to TRBD1. From germline, CDR1 is SQVTM and CDR2 ANQGSEA. This CDR3 is built from 14 residues. V shed 4 bases and J 5 bases; nucleotides not matched to a gene: 9. The CDR3 is CSVALDRGVETQYF. Written as DNA, the CDR3 is TGCAGCGTTGCACTCGACAGGGGAGTTGAGACCCAGTACTTC.

DNA for the CDR3: TGTGCCAGCAGCCCTCCCCCCCGGGATGGCTACACCTTC. Protein: CASSPPPRDGYTF. V and J are TRBV11-2 and TRBJ1-2, with D uncertain. Germline loops: CDR1 SGHAT, CDR2 FQNNGV. The ends were cut back, 5 bases at V and 6 bases at J, with 13 bases in the middle. The CDR3 spans 13 residues.

CDR3 loop: CASSTEPHLPETQYF. The DNA of the CDR3 is TGCGCCAGCAGCACGGAACCACATTTACCAGAGACCCAGTACTTC. This chain connects TRBV5-1 to TRBJ2-5; no reliable D call. Germline V gives CDR1 SGHRS, CDR2 YFSETQ. The CDR3 is 15 amino acids. Trimming stripped 4 bases from V and 4 bases from J, with 17 bases between.

This clonotype was detected many times. The rearrangement joins TRBV11-3 to TRBJ2-2; 11 bases fit TRBD2. Germline lookup yields CDR1 SGHNT and CDR2 YENEEA. This CDR3 contains 14 residues. J lost 7 bases, V lost 5 bases, and 3 bases had no gene match. DNA of the CDR3: TGTGCCAGCAGCGGGGGACTAGCGGACGGGGAGCTGTTTTTT. Its protein is CASSGGLADGELFF.